This TCR beta chain was recovered during a study of T cells in Graves' hyperthyroidism and ophthalmopathy. Overall study findings and caveats: Most thyroid-expanded clonotypes above 0.001 were also found in blood. The authors' 13 V-J model separated ophthalmopathy from stable hyperthyroidism.

Amplification yielded TCR beta CDR3 regions, with RNA transcripts as the source. Researchers ran a first-round RT-PCR on the TCR CDR3 using the HTBI primer set. TCRdb independently ran MiXCR on the multiplex PCR reads; one entry per CDR3 protein. The sample lists around 280,000 distinct CDR3 sequences, roughly 13% occurring once. This clonotype occurred many times. The antigen remains unidentified. The CDR3 contains 14 residues. Germline V gene lookup returns CDR1 SNHLY and CDR2 FYNNEI. V was shortened by 4 bases and J by 0 bases, with 4 bases between the two germline ends. The chain recombines TRBV2 with TRBJ2-6; D unresolved. Sequences were obtained from blood. This clonotype was sampled from a woman aged 40 to 50 with Graves' hyperthyroidism. In nucleotides, the CDR3 is TGTGCCAGCAGTGGCCCCTCTGGGGCCAACGTCCTGACTTTC. This sequence encodes CASSGPSGANVLTF.